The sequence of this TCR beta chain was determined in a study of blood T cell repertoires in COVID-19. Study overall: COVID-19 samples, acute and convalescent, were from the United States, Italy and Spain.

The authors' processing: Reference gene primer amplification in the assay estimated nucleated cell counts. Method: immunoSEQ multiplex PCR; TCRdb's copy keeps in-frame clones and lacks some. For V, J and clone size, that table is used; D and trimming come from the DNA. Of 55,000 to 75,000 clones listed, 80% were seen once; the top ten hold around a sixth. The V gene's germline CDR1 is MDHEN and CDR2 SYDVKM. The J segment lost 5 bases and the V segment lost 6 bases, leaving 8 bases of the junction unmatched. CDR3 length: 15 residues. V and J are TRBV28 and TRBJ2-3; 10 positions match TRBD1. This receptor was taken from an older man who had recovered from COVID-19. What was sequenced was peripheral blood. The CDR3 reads CASRPGTGVKDTQYF. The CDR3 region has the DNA TGTGCCAGCAGACCCGGGACAGGGGTGAAAGATACGCAGTATTTT.